This T cell receptor beta chain was recovered during a study of blood T cell repertoires in COVID-19. Study overall: Spain, Italy and the United States supplied samples that represented acute and convalescent COVID-19. PBMCs, B-cell-depleted T cells, or T cells provided the cDNA or gDNA that made up the material.

Authors' processing steps: How many nucleated cells were present was estimated from reference gene primer amplification. Using immunoSEQ multiplex PCR, the repertoire was profiled, and TCRdb retains in-frame clones only, with some absent. From that table come the V and J calls and clone size; the DNA was used to work out D and trimming. The table has tens of thousands of clones, 84% seen once. Germline assignment: CDR1 LNHDA and CDR2 SQIVND (reference sequence). The CDR3 consists of 15 residues. With 7 bases clipped from V and 9 bases from J, the junction kept 13 bases outside the gene matches. This sequence originates from a woman aged 50 to 60 with acute or convalescent COVID-19. The chain carries TRBV19 and TRBJ1-5; 9 bases are a match to TRBD1. Sequencing was carried out using peripheral blood. CDR3 residues: CASTSQGTGSRPQHF. CDR3 coding DNA: TGTGCCAGTACTTCCCAAGGGACAGGGAGCCGGCCCCAGCATTTT.